The rows below give T cell receptor beta chains drawn from one sample of a study of shared clonotypes between healthy human individuals. Measured with immunoSEQ multiplex PCR; TCRdb has only the in-frame clones, and not every one. The table includes about 580,000 clones, 98% detected once. Sequenced sample: naive CD8+ T cells sorted from blood. Receptor source: a man younger than 45 in good health. Both conserved end residues are part of each CDR3. Each record gives: D gene, V gene, clone size, J gene, CDR3 DNA, CDR3 protein. A D gene is named only where the DNA matches it firmly. Clone size is shown for a subset of rows, as once, few, many or a class of expanded clone.

d_gene: -; v_gene: TRBV6-5; abundance: -; j_gene: TRBJ2-2; CDR3nt: TGTGCCAGCAGTTACTCGGCAGGGGACACCGGGGAGCTGTTTTTT; CDR3aa: CASSYSAGDTGELFF
d_gene: -; v_gene: TRBV27; abundance: -; j_gene: TRBJ2-7; CDR3nt: TGTGCCAGCAGTTCCGGGGGCGAGCAGTACTTC; CDR3aa: CASSSGGEQYF
d_gene: TRBD1; v_gene: TRBV6-5; abundance: -; j_gene: TRBJ2-7; CDR3nt: TGTGCCAGCCGAGAACGGGACAGTAACTCCTACGAGCAGTACTTC; CDR3aa: CASRERDSNSYEQYF
d_gene: -; v_gene: TRBV18; abundance: -; j_gene: TRBJ1-1; CDR3nt: TGTGCCAGCTCACCACCTAGTTCGGCCGCAGGGAGCACTGAAGCTTTCTTT; CDR3aa: CASSPPSSAAGSTEAFF
d_gene: TRBD2; v_gene: TRBV6-6; abundance: -; j_gene: TRBJ2-5; CDR3nt: TGTGCCAGCAGGAACTTAGCGGGAGTCGAAGAGACCCAGTACTTC; CDR3aa: CASRNLAGVEETQYF
d_gene: -; v_gene: TRBV7-2; abundance: once; j_gene: TRBJ2-7; CDR3nt: TGTGCCAGCAGCTCTTTGGGTCCCTCCTACGAGCAGTACTTC; CDR3aa: CASSSLGPSYEQYF
d_gene: -; v_gene: TRBV9; abundance: -; j_gene: TRBJ2-1; CDR3nt: TGTGCCAGCAGCGTCGGCCGGGCCCCAAATGAGCAGTTCTTC; CDR3aa: CASSVGRAPNEQFF
d_gene: TRBD2; v_gene: TRBV29-1; abundance: -; j_gene: TRBJ2-6; CDR3nt: TGCAGCGTTGAGACAAGGCTAGCGGGCCCCTCTGGGGCCAACGTCCTGACTTTC; CDR3aa: CSVETRLAGPSGANVLTF
d_gene: TRBD2; v_gene: TRBV15; abundance: once; j_gene: TRBJ2-1; CDR3nt: TGTGCCACCAGCCCCAGTCTAGCGGGACTTCATGAGCAGTTCTTC; CDR3aa: CATSPSLAGLHEQFF
d_gene: -; v_gene: TRBV21-1; abundance: -; j_gene: TRBJ2-7; CDR3nt: TGTGCCAGCAGCTCCACGGGTGGAAGGGGGTCCTACGAGCAGTACTTC; CDR3aa: CASSSTGGRGSYEQYF
d_gene: -; v_gene: TRBV7-2; abundance: -; j_gene: TRBJ2-2; CDR3nt: TGTGCCAGCAGCTTATCCGGCGGGCAGGGGCGAATACTCACCGGGGAGCTGTTTTTT; CDR3aa: CASSLSGGQGRILTGELFF
d_gene: -; v_gene: TRBV5-1; abundance: once; j_gene: TRBJ2-5; CDR3nt: TGCGCCAGCACCCCAGAACTGTACCAAGAGACCCAGTACTTC; CDR3aa: CASTPELYQETQYF
d_gene: TRBD2; v_gene: TRBV5-1; abundance: -; j_gene: TRBJ2-2; CDR3nt: TGCGCCAGCAGCCACCCCGGGACTAGCGGGACGGCCGGGGAGCTGTTTTTT; CDR3aa: CASSHPGTSGTAGELFF